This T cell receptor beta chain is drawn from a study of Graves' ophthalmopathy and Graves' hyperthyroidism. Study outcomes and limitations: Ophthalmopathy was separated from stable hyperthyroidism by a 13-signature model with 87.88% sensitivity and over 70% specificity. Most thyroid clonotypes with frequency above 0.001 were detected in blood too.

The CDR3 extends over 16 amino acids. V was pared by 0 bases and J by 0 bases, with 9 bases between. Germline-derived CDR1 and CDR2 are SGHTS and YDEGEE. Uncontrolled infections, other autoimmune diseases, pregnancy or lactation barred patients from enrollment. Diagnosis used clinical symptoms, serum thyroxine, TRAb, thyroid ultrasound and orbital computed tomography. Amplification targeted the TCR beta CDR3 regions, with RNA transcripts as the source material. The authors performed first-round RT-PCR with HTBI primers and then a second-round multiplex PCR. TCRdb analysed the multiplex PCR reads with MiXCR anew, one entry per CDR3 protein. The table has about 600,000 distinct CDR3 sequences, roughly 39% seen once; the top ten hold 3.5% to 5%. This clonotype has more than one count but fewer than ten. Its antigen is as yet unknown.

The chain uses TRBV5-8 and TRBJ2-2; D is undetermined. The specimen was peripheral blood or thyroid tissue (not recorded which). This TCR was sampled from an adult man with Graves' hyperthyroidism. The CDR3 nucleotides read TGTGCCAGCAGCTTGGTGGGCAGTTCGAACACCGGGGAGCTGTTTTTT. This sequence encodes CASSLVGSSNTGELFF.